The present TCR beta chain was sequenced within a study of post-analysis software for immune sequencing data. Study-wide points: TRBV segments more frequent in patients than in controls numbered roughly 5 and included TRBV5-6, TRBV5-1 and TRBV20-1. F measure grouped same-batch samples tightly together.

Tagging with unique molecular identifiers was a feature of the TCR beta cDNA libraries. A single record per CDR3 protein comes from TCRdb applying MiXCR to the PCR reads. This table has 400,000 to 500,000 distinct CDR3 sequences, more than 30% appearing once. In regard to this clonotype: The antigen is unknown.

Trimming cost V 4 bases and J 0 bases, with 16 bases left between them. Germline values: CDR1 MDHEN, CDR2 SYDVKM. This CDR3 has 16 residues. The sample taken for sequencing was blood. The chain uses TRBV28 and TRBJ2-7; D is possibly TRBD1 or TRBD2 (5 bases each). This receptor was identified in a girl aged 2 to 9 with multiple sclerosis. Here the CDR3 DNA reads TGTGCCAGCAGTTCTCGGAGACTAACAGGCTCCTACGAGCAGTACTTC. This sequence encodes CASSSRRLTGSYEQYF.